One TCR beta chain is described in this entry. This entry is derived from a study of blood T cell repertoires in COVID-19. Study-wide context: From T cells, B-cell-depleted T cells, or PBMCs came the material, which was cDNA or gDNA.

Trimming took 4 bases from V and 2 from J, leaving 9 bases between them. CDR3 size: 14 residues. CDR1 is KGHDR, CDR2 SFDVKD, per germline. Libraries were prepared by immunoSEQ multiplex PCR; TCRdb keeps only in-frame clonotypes and omits some of them. The sample holds more than 35,000 clones; 88% are singletons and the top ten take roughly 5%. The source of this sequence is a human donor in a cohort sampled during active COVID-19. The chain joins TRBV24-1 to TRBJ2-3; D not resolved. Sequencing input: peripheral blood. The CDR3 nucleotides are TGTGCCACCAGTGACGTTAGTTACACAGATACGCAGTATTTT. Protein product: CATSDVSYTDTQYF.